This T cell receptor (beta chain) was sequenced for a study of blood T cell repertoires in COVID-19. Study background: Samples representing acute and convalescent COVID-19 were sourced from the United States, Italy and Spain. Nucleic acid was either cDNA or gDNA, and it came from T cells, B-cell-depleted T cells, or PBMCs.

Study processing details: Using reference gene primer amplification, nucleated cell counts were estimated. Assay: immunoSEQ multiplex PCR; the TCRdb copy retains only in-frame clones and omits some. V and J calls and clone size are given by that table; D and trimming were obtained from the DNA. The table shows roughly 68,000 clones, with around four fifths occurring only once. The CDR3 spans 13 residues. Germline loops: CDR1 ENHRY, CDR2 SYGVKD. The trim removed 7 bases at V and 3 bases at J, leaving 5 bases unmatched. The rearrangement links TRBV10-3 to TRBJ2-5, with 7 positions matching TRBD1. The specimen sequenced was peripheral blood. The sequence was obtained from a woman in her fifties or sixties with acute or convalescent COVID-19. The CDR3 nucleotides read TGTGCCATCACCTGGGACAGAAAAGAGACCCAGTACTTC. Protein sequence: CAITWDRKETQYF.